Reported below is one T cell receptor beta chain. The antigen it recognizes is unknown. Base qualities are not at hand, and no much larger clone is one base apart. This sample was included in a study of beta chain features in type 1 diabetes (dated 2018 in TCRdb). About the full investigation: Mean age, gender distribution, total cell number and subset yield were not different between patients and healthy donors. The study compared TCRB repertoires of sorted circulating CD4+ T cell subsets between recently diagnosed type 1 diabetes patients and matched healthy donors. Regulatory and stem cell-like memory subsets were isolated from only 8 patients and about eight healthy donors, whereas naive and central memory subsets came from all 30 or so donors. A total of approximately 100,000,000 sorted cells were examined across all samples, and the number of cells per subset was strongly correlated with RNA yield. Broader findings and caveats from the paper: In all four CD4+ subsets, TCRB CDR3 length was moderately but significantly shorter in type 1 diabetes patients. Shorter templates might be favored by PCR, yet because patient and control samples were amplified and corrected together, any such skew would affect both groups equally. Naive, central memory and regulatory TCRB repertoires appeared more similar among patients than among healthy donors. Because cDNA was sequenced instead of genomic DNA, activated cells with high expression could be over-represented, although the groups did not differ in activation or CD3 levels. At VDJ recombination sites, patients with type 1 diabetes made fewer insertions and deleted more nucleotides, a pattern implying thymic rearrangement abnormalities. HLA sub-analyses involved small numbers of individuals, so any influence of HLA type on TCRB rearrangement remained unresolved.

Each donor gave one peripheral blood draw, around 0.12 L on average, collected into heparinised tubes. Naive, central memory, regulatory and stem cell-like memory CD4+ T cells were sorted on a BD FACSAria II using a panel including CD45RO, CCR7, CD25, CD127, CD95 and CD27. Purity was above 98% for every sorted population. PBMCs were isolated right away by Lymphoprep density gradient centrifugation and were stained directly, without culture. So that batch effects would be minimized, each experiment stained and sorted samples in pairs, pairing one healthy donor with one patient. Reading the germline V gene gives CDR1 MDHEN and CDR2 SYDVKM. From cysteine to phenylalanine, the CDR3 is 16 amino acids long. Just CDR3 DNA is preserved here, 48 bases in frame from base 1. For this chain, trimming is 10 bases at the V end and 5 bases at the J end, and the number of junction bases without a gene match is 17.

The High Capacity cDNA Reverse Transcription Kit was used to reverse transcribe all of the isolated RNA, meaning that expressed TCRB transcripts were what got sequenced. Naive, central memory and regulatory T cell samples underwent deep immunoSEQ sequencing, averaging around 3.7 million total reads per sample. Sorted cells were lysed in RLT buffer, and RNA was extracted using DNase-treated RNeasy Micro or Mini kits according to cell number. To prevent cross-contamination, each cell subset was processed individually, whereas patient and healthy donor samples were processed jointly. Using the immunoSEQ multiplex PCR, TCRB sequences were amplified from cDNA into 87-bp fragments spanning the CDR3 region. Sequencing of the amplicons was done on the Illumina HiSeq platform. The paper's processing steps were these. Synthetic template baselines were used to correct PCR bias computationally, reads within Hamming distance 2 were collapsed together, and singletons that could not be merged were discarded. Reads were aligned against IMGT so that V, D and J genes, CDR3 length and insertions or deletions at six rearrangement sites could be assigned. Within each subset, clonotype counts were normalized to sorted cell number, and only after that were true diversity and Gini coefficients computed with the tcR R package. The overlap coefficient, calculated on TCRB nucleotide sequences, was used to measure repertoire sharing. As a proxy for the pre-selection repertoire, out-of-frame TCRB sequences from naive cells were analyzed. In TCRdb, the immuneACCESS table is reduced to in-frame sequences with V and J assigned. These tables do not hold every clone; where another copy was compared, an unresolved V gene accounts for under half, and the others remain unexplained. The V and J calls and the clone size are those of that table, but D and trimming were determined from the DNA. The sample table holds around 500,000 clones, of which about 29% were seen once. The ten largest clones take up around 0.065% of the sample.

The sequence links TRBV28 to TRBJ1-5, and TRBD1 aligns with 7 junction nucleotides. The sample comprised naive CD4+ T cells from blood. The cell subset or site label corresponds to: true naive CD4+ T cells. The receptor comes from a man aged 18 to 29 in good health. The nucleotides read TGTGCCACCCGGGGCGGGGGAAGGGGGCCACATCAGCCCCAGCATTTT. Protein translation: CATRGGGRGPHQPQHF.